Presented here are 8 T cell receptor beta chains from one specimen sequenced in a study of cytomegalovirus exposure and HLA in healthy donors. Assay: immunoSEQ multiplex PCR; the TCRdb copy retains only in-frame clones and omits some. The sample lists 220,000 or so clones, over 80% occurring once. What was sequenced was PBMCs. Receptors were obtained from a woman in her thirties in good health and CMV-seropositive.

As regards this clone: The conserved phenylalanine or tryptophan is not found at the CDR3 terminus, so this likely reflects a read error. The CDR3 DNA sequence: TGCAGCCTTGTGGGGGGCGCGTTAAACACTGAAGCTTTCCTT. Protein sequence: CSLVGGALNTEAFL. This sequence joins TRBV29-1 and TRBJ1-1; TRBD1 might be the D (6 bases). The CDR3 runs 14 residues. With 8 bases removed from V and 2 bases from J, the gap between germline ends came to 18 bases. Germline V lookup: CDR1 SQVTM, CDR2 ANQGSEA.

V and J are TRBV5-6 and TRBJ1-5; no reliable D call. Trimming cost V 4 bases and J 6 bases, with 11 bases left between them. Germline CDR1 is SGHDT and CDR2 is YYEEEE. This CDR3 spans 13 amino acids. The CDR3 loop is CASSPLLGQPQHF. The CDR3 region has the DNA TGTGCCAGCAGCCCCCTCCTGGGTCAGCCCCAGCATTTT.

The rearrangement links TRBV9 to TRBJ2-5; D may correspond to TRBD1 or TRBD2 (6 bases each). The V end lost 3 bases, the J end lost 5 bases, and 20 bases lay between the germline ends. The CDR3 runs to 16 residues. From germline, CDR1 is SGDLS and CDR2 YYNGEE. DNA for the CDR3: TGTGCCAGCAGCGCCGGATTTGGGGGGCCAGTGGAGACCCAGTACTTC. The encoded protein is CASSAGFGGPVETQYF.

This rearrangement joins TRBV5-1 to TRBJ2-7; TRBD1 matches 8 bases. The CDR3 spans 14 residues. J was trimmed by 5 bases and V by 4 bases; bases with no gene match: 8. Germline V CDR1 and CDR2: SGHRS, YFSETQ. CDR3 residues: CASSTRTGSHEQYF. The CDR3 DNA is TGCGCCAGCAGCACTAGGACAGGGTCCCACGAGCAGTACTTC. Filled out from reference TRBV5-1 and TRBJ2-7, the complete variable domain reads KAGVTQTPRYLIKTRGQQVTLSCSPISGHRSVSWYQQTPGQGLQFLFEYFSETQRNKGNFPGRFSGRQFSNSRSEMNVSTLELGDSALYLCASSTRTGSHEQYFGPGTRLTVT.

V and J are TRBV7-2 and TRBJ1-5, with D unresolved. Trimming cost V 1 base and J 15 bases, with 34 bases left between them. The CDR3 has 19 amino acids. The germline V gene has CDR1 SGHTA and CDR2 FQGNSA. The CDR3 bases are TGTGCCAGCAGCTTAGTATTCCGTCTAGCCGGGATGGAAGCAAATCAGCTGCATTTT. This encodes CASSLVFRLAGMEANQLHF. Full variable domain (remainder filled in from reference TRBV7-2 and TRBJ1-5): GAGVSQSPSNKVTEKGKDVELRCDPISGHTALYWYRQSLGQGLEFLIYFQGNSAPDKSGLPSDRFSAERTGGSVSTLTIQRTQQEDSAVYLCASSLVFRLAGMEANQLHFGDGTRLSIL.

This clone occurred a few times. The J gene is TRBJ2-3, the V gene TRBV5-1; TRBD2 matches at 13 bases. This CDR3 contains 14 residues. The germline gives CDR1 SGHRS, CDR2 YFSETQ. V was pared by 4 bases and J by 6 bases, with 2 bases of the junction left unmatched. Here the CDR3 DNA reads TGCGCCAGCAGCCCGACTAGCGGGGGGGATACGCAGTATTTT. It codes for CASSPTSGGDTQYF.

The chain employs TRBV10-3 and TRBJ2-5; 8 positions match TRBD1. In germline, CDR1 is ENHRY, CDR2 SYGVKD. The CDR3 runs to 14 residues. V gave up 10 bases and J gave up 5 bases; unmatched junction bases: 12. The CDR3 DNA is TGTGCCACATCACAACCGGACAGGGAGGAGACCCAGTACTTC. Its protein product is CATSQPDREETQYF.

The V call is TRBV27, the J call TRBJ2-2; D tentatively fits TRBD1 or TRBD2 (5 bases each). The CDR3 length is 17 residues. Trimming took 2 bases from V and 0 from J, leaving 13 bases between them. Germline assignment: CDR1 MNHEY and CDR2 SMNVEV (reference sequence). CDR3 region: CASSLTSGTANTGELFF. The CDR3 DNA reads as TGTGCCAGCAGTTTAACTTCAGGGACGGCGAACACCGGGGAGCTGTTTTTT.